Sequencing of this T cell receptor (beta chain) was carried out in a study of shared clonotypes between healthy human individuals (TCRdb year 2020). For context, the study as a whole: The cohort comprised a couple of women and three men aged 18 to 49 years. For each donor, CD4 naive and CD4 memory were each given three plates, CD8 naive was given two plates, and CD8 memory was given one plate. Blood TCR repertoires of 5 or 6 healthy adults were deeply sequenced to estimate repertoire size and the extent of clonotype sharing between individuals. To increase sequencing depth and limit assay-specific biases, different laboratories used diverse techniques to prepare libraries and sequence TCR repertoires. Each donor's leukapheresis produced roughly between roughly 0.85 and 9.5 billion PBMCs. General study outcomes and caveats: Incomplete sequencing was indicated by rarefaction of sorted-subset datasets, despite the large sequencing depth. Compared with non-shared clonotypes, the clonotypes found in all four sorted-subset donors had higher generation probabilities. Across four donors, approximately 5% of naive CD4, approximately 3.6% of naive CD8, 2.3% of memory CD4, and roughly 0.41% of memory CD8 clonotypes were shared. Only blood was sampled, and tissue TCR repertoires likely differ from those in blood. Naive subsets generally had larger estimated clonotype richness than memory subsets did. The small number of donors limited the genetic and exposure-history diversity represented. Pairwise subsampling indicated that sequencing depth was expected to affect the degree of clonotype sharing among donors.

The CDR3 numbers 17 residues from cysteine through phenylalanine. The sequence is cut down to CDR3 DNA, 51 bases in frame from base 1. V sheds 5 bases and J sheds 6 bases, leaving 26 bases between their ends. Via the germline V gene (reference sequence), CDR1 is SGHAT and CDR2 FQDESV. With respect to this clone: This clone's antigen is unknown. Base-call qualities are not available, and no considerably larger clone is one nucleotide away.

TCR CDR3 regions were amplified from genomic DNA by multiplex PCR using the deep immunoSEQ assay. For each cell subset, the extracted genomic DNA was distributed evenly across all wells of several immunoSEQ 96-well plates, and each plate served as one replicate. For sorted subsets, 150 to 200 ng genomic DNA, equal to 30,000 to 35,000 T cell genomes, was loaded into each replicate PCR. Purified libraries were measured with a Qubit 3.0 fluorometer, size-checked on a Bioanalyzer 2100, and measured again with the KAPA Library Quantification kit. Every immunoSEQ 96-well plate was sequenced on a dedicated single-read 150-cycle Illumina NextSeq 550 flow cell. The authors' analysis ran thus. Because only junctional sequences without quality scores were contained in the immunoSEQ output, filtering matching that applied to full-length reads could not be performed. Sequences were annotated with PyIR, a Python wrapper for IgBLAST v1.9, using IMGT germline references to assign V/J genes and CDR3. Reads were removed for weak V/J assignments (E-value above 1e-6), missing CDR3, stop codons, out-of-frame junctions, or ambiguous translated residues. V3J clonotypes were defined as sequences sharing the same inferred V gene, J gene, and CDR3 amino acid sequence. Percentage overlap between repertoires was computed as shared unique clonotypes divided by the size of the smaller repertoire. RTK rarefaction, the Chao1 estimator, and Recon v2.1 estimates of unobserved clonotypes were used to assess repertoire richness. Generation probabilities were computed with OLGA for all TCRbeta clonotypes obtained by the gDNA method from several donors. In its TCRdb copy, this immuneACCESS table keeps in-frame sequences only and misses some clones. Where compared with another copy, unresolved V genes explain less than half of these, and the others have no known cause. V and J calls and clone size are as listed in that table; D and trimming were resolved from the DNA. For this sample there are about 1.9 million clones; around 93% appear just once. The ten largest clones take up about 1.6% of the sample.

CD8 naive samples were CD45RO-negative cells positively selected for CCR7, giving a CD45RA+CCR7+ population that excluded TemRA cells. The donors were healthy, HIV-negative adults with no recently reported acute infections or vaccinations. All donors were Caucasian adults living in Nashville, Tennessee, USA. After blood collection by leukapheresis, PBMCs were isolated using Ficoll-Histopaque density gradient centrifugation and then cryopreserved in the vapor phase of liquid nitrogen. Purity and quantity of every magnetically sorted T cell population were checked by analytical flow cytometry. Genomic DNA was isolated from each sorted fraction and quantified by UV absorbance on a Nanodrop 2000c.

The TCR was taken from a man aged 18-30 years in good health. Some clones in this sample may be carry-over from other donors' samples. The rearranged chain carries TRBV11-1 and TRBJ2-7, and TRBD1 may be the D gene, going by 5 matching bases. The sequenced sample was naive CD8+ T cells from PBMCs. The cell subset or site label here, explained by the study, means: CD45RA+CCR7+. The CDR3 in this case is CASSLDIGQVLQFEQYF. The bases are TGTGCCAGCAGCCTAGATATCGGACAAGTCCTTCAATTCGAGCAGTACTTC.